These 8 T cell receptor beta chains came from one sample sequenced in a study of blood T cell repertoires in COVID-19. Profiling relied on immunoSEQ multiplex PCR, and the TCRdb table lists in-frame clones only, not all of them. The table has around 64,000 clones, 87% seen once; the top ten hold about 11%. Sequencing input: peripheral blood. The receptors were gathered from a woman between 18 and 29 years old with acute or convalescent COVID-19.

The rearrangement joins TRBV4-3 to TRBJ1-3; D possibly corresponds to TRBD1 (5 bases). V lost 0 bases, J lost 3 bases, and 12 bases lay in between. Germline V CDR1 and CDR2: LGHNA, YSLEER. This CDR3 contains 16 residues. CDR3 coding DNA: TGCGCCAGCAGCCAAGATCCCCAGGGTCTTGGAAACACCATATATTTT. Amino acid sequence: CASSQDPQGLGNTIYF.

The J gene is TRBJ2-7, the V gene TRBV6-5; TRBD2 aligns across 11 bases. V trimming: 0 bases; J trimming: 1 base; junction bases outside the gene matches: 2. This CDR3 region has 16 residues. CDR1 and CDR2 from the germline V gene are MNHEY and SVGAGI. CDR3 in DNA: TGTGCCAGCAGTTACTCGGGACTAGCGGATTCCTACGAGCAGTACTTC. Its protein product is CASSYSGLADSYEQYF.

J is TRBJ1-5 and V is TRBV6-5, with D uncertain. CDR1 MNHEY and CDR2 SVGAGI come from the germline V gene. The CDR3 is 15 residues long. V was clipped by 0 bases and J by 5 bases, with 11 bases between them. The chain's CDR3 is CASSYSPGSDQPQHF. The CDR3, as DNA: TGTGCCAGCAGTTACTCGCCGGGAAGCGATCAGCCCCAGCATTTT.

The V and J genes are TRBV6-5 and TRBJ1-4; 8 bases align to TRBD1. V trimming: 7 bases; J trimming: 7 bases; junction bases outside the gene matches: 8. Germline lookup yields CDR1 MNHEY and CDR2 SVGAGI. The CDR3 is 14 residues long. CDR3 sequence: CASTHRGVGEKLFF. The CDR3 DNA sequence: TGTGCCAGCACCCACAGGGGGGTGGGTGAAAAACTGTTTTTT.

The chain has TRBV7-8 and TRBJ2-5; D unresolved. This CDR3 contains 14 residues. With 5 bases removed from V and 2 bases from J, the gap between germline ends came to 12 bases. In germline, CDR1 is SGHVS, CDR2 FQNEAQ. The CDR3: CASSPFARQETQYF. The CDR3 DNA reads as TGTGCCAGCAGCCCGTTCGCGCGTCAAGAGACCCAGTACTTC.

V gene TRBV7-9 combines with J gene TRBJ1-2, with D possibly being TRBD1 (6 bases). The CDR3 has 18 residues. V lost 5 bases and J 3 bases, leaving 25 bases between the germline ends. The germline CDR1 and CDR2 sequences are SEHNR and FQNEAQ (reference sequence). The CDR3 is CASSPTGPGRGFHYGYTF. The DNA for the CDR3 is TGTGCCAGCAGCCCAACAGGGCCCGGCAGGGGATTCCACTATGGCTACACCTTC.

This clone occurred a few times. The chain carries TRBV28 and TRBJ2-7, with TRBD1 as a possible D gene (5 bases). The V end was cut by 6 bases, the J end by 3 bases, with 18 bases between. Germline loops: CDR1 MDHEN, CDR2 SYDVKM. The CDR3 is 15 amino acids. CDR3: CASSPRGVPHYEQYF. The CDR3, as DNA: TGTGCCAGCAGCCCTAGGGGTGTCCCTCACTACGAGCAGTACTTC.

On this clone: The identical CDR3 is also encoded by other nucleotide sequences in the sample. This chain joins TRBV5-1 and TRBJ1-4; 9 bases are a match to TRBD1. The CDR3 consists of 15 residues. Germline V gene sequence: CDR1 SGHRS, CDR2 YFSETQ. V dropped 2 bases and J dropped 2; count of bases not matched to a gene: 1. The CDR3 DNA sequence: TGCGCCAGCAGCTTAACAGGGGGCACTAATGAAAAACTGTTTTTT. Translated, it gives CASSLTGGTNEKLFF.